This T cell receptor beta chain originates from a study of blood T cell repertoires in COVID-19. Overall study: Some COVID-19 samples were acute and others convalescent; all came from the United States, Italy and Spain.

Original handling: Reference gene primer amplification gave nucleated cell count estimates. The data were produced by immunoSEQ multiplex PCR, yet TCRdb's version contains in-frame clones alone and is incomplete. The V and J calls and clone size were taken over from that table, and D and trimming were inferred from the DNA. This sample yields over 30,000 clones, of which 88% are seen a single time; about 25% belongs to the top ten. This CDR3 region has 12 residues. Trimming cost V 4 bases and J 6 bases, with 9 bases left between them. The V gene's germline CDR1 is MNHEY and CDR2 SMNVEV (reference sequence).

The sequence was obtained from an elderly woman with active or convalescent COVID-19. The chain couples TRBV27 to TRBJ1-2; D not resolved. Sequenced: peripheral blood. CDR3 coding DNA: TGTGCCAGCAGTTCGCGTGCTGATGGCTACACCTTC. Amino acids: CASSSRADGYTF.